One and the same sample provided the 10 T cell receptor beta chains below, sequenced in a study of shared clonotypes between healthy human individuals. Assay used: immunoSEQ multiplex PCR; TCRdb lists only in-frame clones, some missing. In the table there are approximately 500,000 clones, around 79% of which are singletons. The specimen sequenced was PBMCs. The receptors were sampled from a woman between 40 and 55 years old in good health. Some clones in this sample may be carry-over from other donors' samples.

The chain has TRBV4-2 and TRBJ2-1, with 10 bases aligning to TRBD2. From germline, CDR1 is LGHNA and CDR2 YNFKEQ. The CDR3 spans 18 residues. Germline trimming cut 3 bases from V and 7 bases from J; bases unmatched to any gene: 15. The CDR3 reads CASSQIPGLARVGNEQFF. The DNA for the CDR3 is TGTGCCAGCAGCCAGATACCGGGACTAGCGAGAGTGGGGAATGAGCAGTTCTTC.

This clone was recorded once. The chain joins TRBV27 to TRBJ2-1, with 9 bases matching TRBD2. The CDR3 runs 19 residues. The germline V gene encodes CDR1 MNHEY and CDR2 SMNVEV (reference sequence). Unmatched junction bases numbered 14, after V lost 0 bases and J lost 5 bases. This CDR3 is CASSLSTTSVTSGHNEQFF. CDR3 in DNA: TGTGCCAGCAGTTTATCCACTACCTCGGTGACTAGCGGACACAATGAGCAGTTCTTC.

The chain recombines TRBV5-6 with TRBJ1-2; TRBD1 might be the D (5 bases). CDR3 length: 14 residues. The germline V gene has CDR1 SGHDT and CDR2 YYEEEE. V was trimmed by 4 bases and J by 7 bases, leaving 17 bases between them. This CDR3 is CASSPSWGERGYTF. The DNA for the CDR3 is TGTGCCAGCAGCCCCTCATGGGGGGAGCGTGGCTACACCTTC.

The V and J genes are TRBV13 and TRBJ2-3, with D unresolved. V was clipped by 1 base and J by 1 base, with 9 bases between them. The CDR3 is 15 amino acids. Germline V CDR1 and CDR2: PRHDT, FYEKMQ (reference sequence). The CDR3 DNA follows: TGTGCCAGCAGCTTAGACTTCTTCCGCACAGATACGCAGTATTTT. It codes for CASSLDFFRTDTQYF. The complete variable domain, with remaining parts taken from reference TRBV13 and TRBJ2-3, reads AAGVIQSPRHLIKEKRETATLKCYPIPRHDTVYWYQQGPGQDPQFLISFYEKMQSDKGSIPDRFSAQQFSDYHSELNMSSLELGDSALYFCASSLDFFRTDTQYFGPGTRLTVL.

J is TRBJ2-3 and V is TRBV2, with D hard to call. Trimming removed 4 bases at V and 8 bases at J, with 10 bases between. Germline CDR1 and CDR2: SNHLY and FYNNEI. The CDR3 consists of 12 residues. CDR3 bases: TGTGCCAGCAGTGGCCCCTCCGGTACGCAGTATTTT. Its protein is CASSGPSGTQYF.

This chain uses TRBV7-9 with TRBJ2-1; D is perhaps TRBD2 (6 bases). CDR3 size: 15 residues. The germline V gene has CDR1 SEHNR and CDR2 FQNEAQ (reference sequence). The V gene lost 4 bases and the J gene lost 2 bases, with 12 bases spanning the gap. The DNA of the CDR3 is TGTGCCAGCAGCTCTCGGGAGAACCCCTACAATGAGCAGTTCTTC. Protein: CASSSRENPYNEQFF.

The V call is TRBV5-4, the J call TRBJ2-3; 7 bases align to TRBD2. This CDR3 is 15 amino acids long. The V gene end was trimmed by 2 bases and the J gene end by 7 bases; junction bases not matched to a gene: 10. Germline CDR1 and CDR2: SGHNT and YYREEE (reference sequence). CDR3 region: CASSLDPGGAYTQYF. The DNA for the CDR3 is TGTGCCAGCAGCTTAGATCCGGGAGGAGCATATACGCAGTATTTT.

The CDR3 region is CASSLPGQGVFQYF. CDR3 in DNA: TGTGCCAGCAGTTTACCGGGACAGGGGGTCTTCCAGTACTTC. This sequence joins TRBV28 and TRBJ2-5, with 11 bases that match TRBD1. The V gene end was trimmed by 2 bases and the J gene end by 10 bases; junction bases not matched to a gene: 6. This CDR3 has 14 amino acids. Germline V gives CDR1 MDHEN, CDR2 SYDVKM. Supplemented by reference TRBV28 and TRBJ2-5, the full variable domain reads DVKVTQSSRYLVKRTGEKVFLECVQDMDHENMFWYRQDPGLGLRLIYFSYDVKMKEKGDIPEGYSVSREKKERFSLILESASTNQTSMYLCASSLPGQGVFQYFGPGTRLLVL.

The chain links TRBV2 to TRBJ2-2, with D perhaps given as TRBD1 or TRBD2 (5 bases each). There are 15 residues in the CDR3. Between the trimmed V and J ends, which lost 8 bases and 3 bases, there was a span of 16 bases. Per germline, CDR1 SNHLY and CDR2 FYNNEI. CDR3 coding DNA: TGTGCCAGCGTAGAGGGACCAAGGCACACCGGGGAGCTGTTTTTT. Its translation is CASVEGPRHTGELFF.

The CDR3 DNA follows: TGTGCCAGCAGCTTAGGACTAGCGGGAGATACGCAGTATTTT. It is translated as CASSLGLAGDTQYF. The chain uses TRBV7-9 and TRBJ2-3, with TRBD2 matching 10 bases. Trimming took 1 base from V and 5 from J; bases not matched to a gene: 0. The CDR3 is 14 residues long. Germline lookup yields CDR1 SEHNR and CDR2 FQNEAQ (reference sequence).